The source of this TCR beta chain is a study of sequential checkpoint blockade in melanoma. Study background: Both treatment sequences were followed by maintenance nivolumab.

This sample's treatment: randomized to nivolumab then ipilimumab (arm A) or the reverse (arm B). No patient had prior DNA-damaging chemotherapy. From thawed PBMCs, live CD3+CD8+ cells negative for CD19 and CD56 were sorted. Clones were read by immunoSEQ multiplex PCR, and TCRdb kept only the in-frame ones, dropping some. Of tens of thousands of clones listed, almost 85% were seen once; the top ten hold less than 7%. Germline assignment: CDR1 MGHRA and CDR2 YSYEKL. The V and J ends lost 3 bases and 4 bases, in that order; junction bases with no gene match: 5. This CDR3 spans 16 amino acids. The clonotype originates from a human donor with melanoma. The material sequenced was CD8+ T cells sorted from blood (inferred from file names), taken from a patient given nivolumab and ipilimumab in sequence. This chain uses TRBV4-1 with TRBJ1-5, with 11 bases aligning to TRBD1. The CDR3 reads CASSQWTGGENQPQHF. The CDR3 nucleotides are TGCGCCAGCAGCCAGTGGACAGGGGGCGAAAATCAGCCCCAGCATTTT.